The 12 T cell receptor beta chains in this list originate from one sample, sequenced in a study of blood T cell repertoires in COVID-19. Only in-frame clones appear in the TCRdb table, and some are missing; sequencing was by immunoSEQ multiplex PCR. The profile shows a few hundred thousand clones, about 90% of them singletons. The sequencing input was PBMCs or T cells enriched from blood (not recorded which). The receptors were gathered from a human donor in a cohort exposed to, infected with or recovered from COVID-19 (not recorded which). The donor label of this sample is uncertain.

This rearrangement joins TRBV10-3 to TRBJ1-2, with 8 bases aligning to TRBD1. Germline V gene sequence: CDR1 ENHRY, CDR2 SYGVKD. The CDR3 is 13 amino acids. J gave up 2 bases and V 4 bases, and 0 bases lay outside the gene matches. The CDR3 region is CAISGQGNYGYTF. The CDR3 nucleotides read TGTGCCATCAGTGGACAGGGGAACTATGGCTACACCTTC.

This clone has only one observation. This chain uses TRBV2 with TRBJ2-5; tentative D call: TRBD2 (6 bases). The CDR3 has 14 residues. The V and J ends lost 6 bases and 3 bases respectively, with 14 bases between them. CDR1 is SNHLY, CDR2 FYNNEI, per germline. CDR3 DNA: TGTGCCAGCAGCCGGGGACTTCTGGAAGAGACCCAGTACTTC. It translates to CASSRGLLEETQYF.

In this sample, this clone turned up a few times. The rearrangement joins TRBV6-2 or TRBV6-3 to TRBJ1-1; the D gene is possibly TRBD1 (5 bases). Germline assignment: CDR1 MNHEY and CDR2 SVGEGT. The CDR3 spans 15 residues. Trimming left V 6 bases short and J 3 bases short, with 17 bases between. CDR3 in DNA: TGTGCCAGCAGCCACATAGGGCCGGGGGACACTGAAGCTTTCTTT. This codes for CASSHIGPGDTEAFF.

This rearrangement joins TRBV3-1 (or the pseudogene TRBV3-2) to TRBJ2-3; the match to TRBD2 covers 12 bases. The V and J ends lost 4 bases and 7 bases, in that order; junction bases with no gene match: 9. Germline CDR1 reads LGHDT; CDR2 reads YNNKEL (reference sequence). This CDR3 has 16 residues. The CDR3 nucleotides are TGTGCCAGCAGCCTATCTAGCGGGGGGGCTTCGAATACGCAGTATTTT. Encoded protein: CASSLSSGGASNTQYF.

V usage is TRBV7-9 and J usage is TRBJ1-1; D gene ambiguous. V lost 1 base and J 10 bases, leaving 13 bases between the germline ends. The CDR3 consists of 13 residues. The germline V gene encodes CDR1 SEHNR and CDR2 FQNEAQ (reference sequence). The CDR3 loop reads CASSLEGAVGAFF. DNA of the CDR3: TGTGCCAGCAGCTTAGAGGGAGCAGTCGGAGCTTTCTTT.

The CDR3 DNA is TGTGCCAGCAGTCCCCGGACAGGCGGGCCGTCGACCCAGTACTTC. It encodes CASSPRTGGPSTQYF. The chain links TRBV27 to TRBJ2-5; 7 bases are a match to TRBD1. Germline V gives CDR1 MNHEY, CDR2 SMNVEV (reference sequence). Trimming cost V 5 bases and J 7 bases; bases outside gene matches: 13. The CDR3 consists of 15 residues.

The chain couples TRBV5-1 to TRBJ2-3, with 12 bases matching TRBD2. This CDR3 is built from 17 residues. Trimming removed 4 bases from V and 6 bases from J; junction bases left unmatched: 12. Germline CDR1 is SGHRS and CDR2 is YFSETQ. DNA of the CDR3: TGCGCCAGCAGCGCATCCGGGACTAGCGGGTCCGGGGATACGCAGTATTTT. This gives the protein CASSASGTSGSGDTQYF.

V gene TRBV4-2 combines with J gene TRBJ1-6, with TRBD1 matching 8 bases. This CDR3 has 16 residues. Germline lookup yields CDR1 LGHNA and CDR2 YNFKEQ. Trimming cost V 0 bases and J 7 bases; bases outside gene matches: 5. The CDR3 DNA is TGTGCCAGCAGCCAAGAGAGACAGGGGAAAAATTCACCCCTCCACTTT. It translates to CASSQERQGKNSPLHF.

The V gene is TRBV6-1, the J gene TRBJ1-1, with D possibly matching TRBD1 (6 bases). The V gene's germline CDR1 is MNHNS and CDR2 SASEGT. V gave up 1 base and J gave up 5 bases, with 20 bases separating them. The CDR3 has 17 amino acids. CDR3 sequence: CASSEVRTTGWGTEAFF. CDR3 coding DNA: TGTGCCAGCAGTGAAGTCAGAACCACAGGGTGGGGAACTGAAGCTTTCTTT.

The rearrangement links TRBV5-5 to TRBJ2-7; 7 positions agree with TRBD1. This CDR3 spans 16 amino acids. Per germline, CDR1 SGHKS and CDR2 YYEKEE (reference sequence). J lost 6 bases, V lost 0 bases, and 12 bases had no gene match. The CDR3 here is CASSLVLQGEGVEQYF. The CDR3 DNA is TGTGCCAGCAGCTTGGTTTTGCAGGGGGAAGGGGTCGAGCAGTACTTC.

CDR3: CASSSRGGSGETQYF. The DNA of the CDR3 is TGTGCCAGCAGTTCCCGGGGGGGGTCCGGGGAGACCCAGTACTTC. V is TRBV27 and J is TRBJ2-5; 8 bases line up with TRBD2. CDR3 length: 15 amino acids. Per the germline V gene, CDR1 is MNHEY and CDR2 is SMNVEV (reference sequence). Losses at the gene ends were 4 bases for V and 5 bases for J; bases not matched to a gene: 9.

The rearrangement uses TRBV5-6 and TRBJ1-3, with TRBD1 matching 8 bases. This CDR3 is built from 13 residues. Germline CDR1 is SGHDT and CDR2 is YYEEEE. Trimming at V came to 3 bases and at J to 4 bases, leaving 0 bases not matched to a gene. CDR3 nucleotides: TGTGCCAGCAGCTGGACAGGGGGAAACACCATATATTTT. Protein product: CASSWTGGNTIYF.